The 6 T cell receptor beta chains below come from one sample, sequenced in a study of OX40 agonist ivuxolimab in advanced cancers. Library prep was done by the immunoSEQ multiplex PCR assay. The table comes from immuneACCESS by way of TCRdb, which keeps in-frame sequences with V and J called. Part of the clones is missing from these tables; in studies checked, under half for an unresolved V gene and the rest for unknown reasons. The sample table contains 80,000 to 95,000 clones; only one count was recorded for around 80% of them. The ten largest account for 1.5% to 2% of the sample. The material was CD4+ or CD8+ T cells sorted from blood, obtained in a trial of the OX40 agonist ivuxolimab. The receptors were gathered from an adult with an advanced solid tumor such as melanoma, head and neck, liver or kidney cancer.

The chain links TRBV6-5 to TRBJ2-4; either TRBD1 or TRBD2 may supply D (5 bases each). Germline V gene data show CDR1 as MNHEY and CDR2 as SVGAGI. The CDR3 is 13 residues long. Trimming stripped 5 bases from V and 9 bases from J, with 14 bases between. The CDR3: CASSPGTYGIQYF. DNA for the CDR3: TGTGCCAGCAGTCCCGGGACCTATGGCATTCAGTACTTC.

With respect to this clone: Other DNA sequences in this sample translate to the same CDR3. This chain joins TRBV5-1 and TRBJ2-1; 15 nucleotides match TRBD2. CDR1 and CDR2 (germline): SGHRS, YFSETQ. Unmatched junction bases numbered 6, after V lost 4 bases and J lost 10 bases. The CDR3 loop spans 15 amino acids. The CDR3 here is CASSPGTSGGNEQFF. The CDR3, as DNA: TGCGCCAGCAGCCCCGGGACTAGCGGGGGGAACGAGCAGTTCTTC.

This chain connects TRBV2 to TRBJ2-3; no clear D gene. This CDR3 region has 11 residues. V lost 11 bases and J 8 bases, leaving 14 bases between the germline ends. In germline, CDR1 is SNHLY, CDR2 FYNNEI. CDR3 sequence: CALNTKGTQYF. The CDR3 DNA is TGTGCCCTAAACACGAAGGGTACGCAGTATTTT.

Points on this clone: Additional DNA sequences in this sample encode the identical CDR3. The genes are TRBV28 and TRBJ2-5; D remains ambiguous. Germline assignment: CDR1 MDHEN and CDR2 SYDVKM. V lost 3 bases and J lost 2, with 10 bases in between. The CDR3 is 14 amino acids. The CDR3 region has the DNA TGTGCCAGCAGTTTGGGGTTGGGTCAAGAGACCCAGTACTTC. Amino acids: CASSLGLGQETQYF.

This clone showed up just once. The V call is TRBV6-1, the J call TRBJ2-2; D perhaps matches TRBD2 (5 bases). This CDR3 has 13 residues. Germline CDR1 is MNHNS and CDR2 is SASEGT. V lost 8 bases and J lost 3, with 10 bases in between. The CDR3: CASVRDYTGELFF. The CDR3, as DNA: TGTGCCAGCGTGAGGGATTACACCGGGGAGCTGTTTTTT.

V gene TRBV19 combines with J gene TRBJ1-4; D is possibly TRBD1 (6 bases). V gave up 7 bases and J gave up 13 bases, with 13 bases separating them. This CDR3 has 11 amino acids. Germline CDR1 is LNHDA and CDR2 is SQIVND (reference sequence). The CDR3 nucleotides are TGTGCCAGTACTACAGGGCATCGACTGTTTTTT. Its translation: CASTTGHRLFF. The variable domain in full, completed from reference TRBV19 and TRBJ1-4, reads DGGITQSPKYLFRKEGQNVTLSCEQNLNHDAMYWYRQDPGQGLRLIYYSQIVNDFQKGDIAEGYSVSREKKESFPLTVTSAQKNPTAFYLCASTTGHRLFFGSGTQLSVL.